This T cell receptor beta chain was sequenced during a study of blood T cell repertoires in COVID-19. Study as a whole: Collection of acute and convalescent COVID-19 samples took place in the United States, Italy and Spain. Nucleic acid was either cDNA or gDNA, and it came from T cells, B-cell-depleted T cells, or PBMCs.

Authors' processing steps: Reference gene primer amplification gave nucleated cell count estimates. TCRdb's table, derived via immunoSEQ multiplex PCR, lists solely in-frame clones and lacks some. V and J calls plus clone size are reproduced from that table; the DNA served to infer D and trimming. The sample yields 200,000 or so clones, roughly 80% seen once. This clone was found once. This CDR3 is built from 14 residues. The germline V gene has CDR1 SGHAT and CDR2 FQNNGV. The junction had 2 bases not matched to a gene; V was cut back by 2 bases and J by 6 bases. The sample was peripheral blood. The receptor comes from a woman in her 30s with acute or convalescent COVID-19. The chain recombines TRBV11-2 with TRBJ2-1; 9 bases align to TRBD2. This CDR3 reads CASSLRRGGNEQFF. The CDR3 nucleotides are TGTGCCAGCAGCTTAAGGCGGGGGGGCAATGAGCAGTTCTTC.